These 10 T cell receptor beta chains came from one sample sequenced in a study of patients and donors after allogeneic stem cell transplantation (TCRdb year 2020). The protocol used for the library was RT-PCR. Sequencing used a NextSeq 550. Starting from the raw public reads, TCRdb applied fastp trimming at Q25, assembled clones with MiXCR and retained in-frame beta chains. Rows with one shared CDR3 protein collapse into an entry with the most common genes and DNA. For this sample the table gives tens of thousands of distinct CDR3 sequences, of which 48% were detected only once. The ten most abundant clones make up 60% to 65% of the sample. The sequenced sample consisted of blood, either unsorted or a sorted T cell fraction (not recorded which). The receptors here all came from a human donor who was either an allogeneic HSCT recipient or a stem cell or donor lymphocyte infusion donor (not recorded which). It is not recorded whose cells these are; they may come from a transplant donor.

Here the CDR3 DNA reads TGTGCCACCAGTGATTTTGGGTTAGCCAAAAACATTCAGTACTTC. Its translation: CATSDFGLAKNIQYF. This sequence joins TRBV24-1 and TRBJ2-4; D gene ambiguous. The length of the CDR3 is 15 residues. V was pared by 1 base and J by 0 bases, with 6 bases between. Germline CDR1 reads KGHDR; CDR2 reads SFDVKD.

The rearrangement links TRBV29-1 to TRBJ2-7; D remains ambiguous. The CDR3 loop spans 11 amino acids. CDR1 is SQVTM, CDR2 ANQGSEA, per germline. Trimming removed 7 bases at V and 1 base at J, with 8 bases between. The CDR3 nucleotides read TGCAGCGCTATTCGTTCCTACGAGCAGTACTTC. As protein: CSAIRSYEQYF.

The chain carries TRBV27 and TRBJ1-2; D might be TRBD1 (6 bases). Trimming left V 10 bases short and J 2 bases short, with 14 bases between. The V gene's germline CDR1 is MNHEY and CDR2 SMNVEV (reference sequence). This CDR3 spans 13 amino acids. The CDR3 coding sequence is TGTGCCACTCAAGGGGGGTTCAACTATGGCTACACCTTC. It specifies CATQGGFNYGYTF.

The V and J genes are TRBV28 and TRBJ2-2, with D perhaps matching TRBD1 or TRBD2 (5 bases each). Germline lookup yields CDR1 MDHEN and CDR2 SYDVKM. V was cut by 2 bases and J by 6 bases, with 13 bases left in between. The length of the CDR3 is 15 residues. The CDR3 coding sequence is TGTGCCAGCAGTTTAATAACAGGACTTCCCGGGGAGCTGTTTTTT. The encoded protein is CASSLITGLPGELFF.

This rearrangement joins TRBV6-2 or TRBV6-3 to TRBJ2-2; 12 nucleotides line up with TRBD2. CDR3 length: 15 amino acids. V gave up 4 bases and J gave up 6 bases; unmatched junction bases: 3. CDR1 is MNHEY and CDR2 is SVGEGT in the germline V gene. CDR3 residues: CASSSGLAGPGELFF. The CDR3, as DNA: TGTGCCAGCAGTTCAGGACTAGCGGGACCCGGGGAGCTGTTTTTT.

This chain joins TRBV6-1 and TRBJ1-5; D is perhaps TRBD1 (5 bases). The CDR3 sequence is 17 residues long. Germline V gene data show CDR1 as MNHNS and CDR2 as SASEGT. Trimming cost V 5 bases and J 3 bases, with 20 bases left between them. CDR3 sequence (DNA): TGTGCCAGCAGTTACTACTCCCCGGGACTACTCAATCAGCCCCAGCATTTT. This encodes CASSYYSPGLLNQPQHF.

The rearrangement joins TRBV5-6 to TRBJ2-7, with a tentative D call TRBD2 (5 bases). CDR1 and CDR2 from the germline V gene are SGHDT and YYEEEE. The length of the CDR3 is 12 residues. The ends were cut back, 3 bases at V and 3 bases at J, with 7 bases in the middle. In DNA form, the CDR3 reads TGTGCCAGCAGCTCCGGGGACTACGAGCAGTACTTC. Its translation is CASSSGDYEQYF. The full variable domain, completed using reference TRBV5-6 and TRBJ2-7, is DAGVTQSPTHLIKTRGQQVTLRCSPKSGHDTVSWYQQALGQGPQFIFQYYEEEERQRGNFPDRFSGHQFPNYSSELNVNALLLGDSALYLCASSSGDYEQYFGPGTRLTVT.

The chain joins TRBV9 to TRBJ1-5; the match to TRBD1 covers 10 bases. After removal of 4 bases from V and 7 bases from J, the junction contained 5 bases not matched to a gene. In germline, CDR1 is SGDLS, CDR2 YYNGEE. This CDR3 comprises 14 residues. The CDR3, as DNA: TGTGCCAGCAGCCTTGGGACAGGGGAGCAGCCCCAGCATTTT. It translates to CASSLGTGEQPQHF.

The chain has TRBV6-5 and TRBJ1-5; 9 nucleotides line up with TRBD1. CDR3 length: 16 amino acids. Losses at the gene ends were 5 bases for V and 3 bases for J; bases not matched to a gene: 8. Germline CDR1 MNHEY, CDR2 SVGAGI. For the CDR3, the DNA is TGTGCCAGCAGTAATACCGGGACAGGGACCAATCAGCCCCAGCATTTT. Its translation is CASSNTGTGTNQPQHF.

The gene calls are TRBV4-3 and TRBJ1-5, with TRBD1 matching over 8 bases. The germline V gene has CDR1 LGHNA and CDR2 YSLEER. This CDR3 has 14 residues. Trimming removed 3 bases from V and 9 bases from J; junction bases left unmatched: 7. The CDR3 spells CASSQGTGPGPQHF. The CDR3 DNA is TGCGCCAGCAGCCAGGGGACAGGTCCAGGGCCCCAGCATTTT.